These 21 T cell receptor beta chains originate from one sample sequenced in a study of T cell responses to AZD1222 COVID-19 vaccine (TCRdb year 2021). Sample time point, as interpreted from the label and publication: sample from adult after SARS-CoV-2 infection, after symptom onset. Library preparation used the immunoSEQ multiplex PCR assay. TCRdb retrieved this table from immuneACCESS and kept in-frame rearrangements only. Not all clones are present; in checked studies, unresolved V genes account for under half, and no reason is known for the remainder. This sample gives 110,000 to 150,000 clones in total; about 92% of them show up just once. The top ten clonotypes cover approximately 12% of the sample. This specimen was peripheral blood, taken after recovery from COVID-19. The receptors here all came from an adult who had recovered from COVID-19.

The rearrangement joins TRBV28 to TRBJ1-2; the match to TRBD1 covers 9 bases. After removal of 5 bases from V and 8 bases from J, the junction contained 6 bases not matched to a gene. Looked up from germline, CDR1 is MDHEN and CDR2 is SYDVKM. This CDR3 has 13 amino acids. CDR3 coding DNA: TGTGCCAGCAGTACAGGGGGCGCCCAGGGCTACACCTTC. Translated: CASSTGGAQGYTF.

J is TRBJ2-7 and V is TRBV11-2, with no clear D. CDR1 is SGHAT, CDR2 FQNNGV, per germline. Trimming stripped 0 bases from V and 2 bases from J, with 11 bases between. The CDR3 totals 15 residues. The CDR3 coding sequence is TGTGCCAGCAGCTTAGAAGCCCAAAACCCCTACGAGCAGTACTTC. Protein: CASSLEAQNPYEQYF.

V and J are TRBV29-1 and TRBJ1-4; D possibly corresponds to TRBD1 (6 bases). CDR3 length: 14 residues. Germline assignment: CDR1 SQVTM and CDR2 ANQGSEA. The V end lost 6 bases, the J end lost 8 bases, and 19 bases lay between the germline ends. The CDR3 spells CSVLPLGGQEKLFF. CDR3 coding DNA: TGCAGCGTCCTACCCCTGGGGGGGCAAGAAAAACTGTTTTTT.

The chain employs TRBV28 and TRBJ2-1; 7 nucleotides align to TRBD1. Unmatched junction bases numbered 12, after V lost 5 bases and J lost 2 bases. Germline V gives CDR1 MDHEN, CDR2 SYDVKM. CDR3 length: 17 residues. The chain's CDR3 is CASSQPITGVPYNEQFF. In nucleotides, the CDR3 is TGTGCCAGCAGTCAACCTATAACAGGGGTCCCCTACAATGAGCAGTTCTTC.

The chain couples TRBV6-5 to TRBJ1-5, with D possibly being TRBD1 (6 bases). Germline V CDR1 and CDR2: MNHEY, SVGAGI. The V end lost 5 bases, the J end lost 6 bases, and 11 bases lay between the germline ends. The CDR3 extends over 13 amino acids. CDR3: CASSTQGRQPQHF. The CDR3 coding sequence is TGTGCCAGCAGTACCCAGGGGCGTCAGCCCCAGCATTTT.

The rearrangement joins TRBV27 to TRBJ2-3; no clear D gene. This CDR3 is 10 amino acids long. V lost 10 bases, J lost 5 bases, and 7 bases lay in between. CDR1 is MNHEY, CDR2 SMNVEV, per germline (reference sequence). CDR3 DNA: TGTGCCACCGGTGGAGATACGCAGTATTTT. As protein: CATGGDTQYF.

This clone has only one observation. The chain couples TRBV25-1 to TRBJ2-2; a weak D match, TRBD2 (5 bases). Germline loops: CDR1 MGHDK, CDR2 SYGVNS. The germline V and J ends were trimmed by 1 base and 2 bases, with 11 bases remaining between them. The CDR3 loop spans 16 amino acids. The chain's CDR3 is CASSEFRRANTGELFF. CDR3 nucleotides: TGTGCCAGCAGTGAATTCAGGCGGGCTAACACCGGGGAGCTGTTTTTT.

The chain joins TRBV7-9 to TRBJ1-2, with 8 bases identical to TRBD1. CDR1 SEHNR and CDR2 FQNEAQ come from the germline V gene (reference sequence). With 5 bases clipped from V and 4 bases from J, the junction kept 6 bases outside the gene matches. CDR3 length: 14 residues. The CDR3 DNA sequence: TGTGCCAGCAGCCCCGGGACAGGTCCCTATGGCTACACCTTC. Its protein is CASSPGTGPYGYTF.

The chain is built from TRBV25-1 and TRBJ1-2, with 7 bases identical to TRBD1. Trimming at V came to 4 bases and at J to 8 bases, leaving 13 bases not matched to a gene. CDR1 and CDR2 from the germline V gene are MGHDK and SYGVNS. The CDR3 consists of 15 residues. The CDR3 region is CASSALQGRMEGYTF. In DNA, the CDR3 is TGTGCCAGCAGTGCACTACAGGGGAGGATGGAGGGCTACACCTTC.

This rearrangement joins TRBV28 to TRBJ2-7; D is undetermined. V was clipped by 5 bases and J by 3 bases, with 5 bases between them. CDR3 length: 11 amino acids. CDR1 and CDR2 (germline): MDHEN, SYDVKM. CDR3 coding DNA: TGTGCCAGCAGTAAAAACTACGAGCAGTACTTC. Translated: CASSKNYEQYF.

This chain joins TRBV27 and TRBJ1-1; tentative D call: TRBD1 (6 bases). The CDR3 length is 16 residues. Germline CDR1 and CDR2: MNHEY and SMNVEV (reference sequence). Trimming took 4 bases from V and 1 from J, leaving 16 bases between them. CDR3 nucleotides: TGTGCCAGCAGTTCACCCATGAGGGGGAGGAACACTGAAGCTTTCTTT. Translated, it gives CASSSPMRGRNTEAFF.

The chain couples TRBV19 to TRBJ2-5; D gene uncertain. The germline CDR1 and CDR2 sequences are LNHDA and SQIVND (reference sequence). The CDR3 consists of 16 residues. V dropped 1 base and J dropped 1 base, with 13 bases sitting between them. In DNA, the CDR3 is TGTGCCAGTAGTATAGGGGCACAGCCTGTCCAAGAGACCCAGTACTTC. Protein product: CASSIGAQPVQETQYF.

The CDR3 spells CASRWDFTDTQYF. The CDR3 coding sequence is TGCGCCAGCAGATGGGACTTCACAGATACGCAGTATTTT. This chain links TRBV5-1 with TRBJ2-3, with D possibly matching TRBD2 (6 bases). CDR3 length: 13 amino acids. V gave up 5 bases and J gave up 2 bases, with 9 bases separating them. Germline-derived CDR1 and CDR2 are SGHRS and YFSETQ.

The chain is built from TRBV27 and TRBJ1-6; TRBD1 agrees at 8 bases. The ends lost 5 bases at V and 9 bases at J; junction bases unmatched: 6. This CDR3 has 14 amino acids. The germline gives CDR1 MNHEY, CDR2 SMNVEV (reference sequence). The CDR3 coding sequence is TGTGCCAGCAGTAACACAGGGGGTAGTTCACCCCTCCACTTT. Translated: CASSNTGGSSPLHF.

This clone has just one count. This chain joins TRBV18 and TRBJ1-5; D may be TRBD1 (5 bases). Trimming pared 3 bases from V and 7 bases from J, leaving 13 bases between. Germline CDR1 reads KGHSH; CDR2 reads LQKENI. The CDR3 loop spans 14 amino acids. The CDR3 is CASSPTSGKQPQHF. CDR3 DNA: TGTGCCAGCTCACCTACTTCAGGGAAACAGCCCCAGCATTTT.

CDR3 sequence reads: CASLETSGATRDTQYF. In nucleotides, the CDR3 is TGTGCCAGCCTAGAGACTAGCGGGGCTACGCGGGATACGCAGTATTTT. The chain links TRBV2 to TRBJ2-3, with TRBD2 matching 11 bases. Germline loops: CDR1 SNHLY, CDR2 FYNNEI. This CDR3 has 16 amino acids. The V gene end was trimmed by 8 bases and the J gene end by 6 bases; junction bases not matched to a gene: 13.

CDR3 in DNA: TGCGCCAGCAGCCCCGCGACAGCCGCCTACGAGCAGTACTTC. The encoded protein is CASSPATAAYEQYF. The chain joins TRBV5-1 to TRBJ2-7, with TRBD1 as a possible D gene (5 bases). Trimming pared 4 bases from V and 2 bases from J, leaving 13 bases between. Germline assignment: CDR1 SGHRS and CDR2 YFSETQ. CDR3 length: 14 residues.

V gene TRBV3-1 (or the pseudogene TRBV3-2) combines with J gene TRBJ1-1; possibly TRBD1 for D (6 bases). Germline CDR1 reads LGHDT; CDR2 reads YNNKEL (reference sequence). The CDR3 totals 13 residues. The V and J ends lost 4 bases and 7 bases respectively, with 13 bases between them. CDR3 sequence reads: CASSLGDNLEAFF. DNA of the CDR3: TGTGCCAGCAGCCTAGGGGACAACCTTGAAGCTTTCTTT.

The chain employs TRBV6-5 and TRBJ2-7; D is possibly TRBD1 (6 bases). This CDR3 is built from 13 residues. Trimming shortened V by 9 bases and J by 3 bases, and 15 bases separated the two germline ends. In germline, CDR1 is MNHEY, CDR2 SVGAGI. The CDR3 nucleotides are TGTGCCAGTAAGACAGGTTCAAACTACGAGCAGTACTTC. Amino acids: CASKTGSNYEQYF.

This clone has only one observation. The rearrangement links TRBV4-1 to TRBJ1-4; no definite D call. Germline CDR1 reads MGHRA; CDR2 reads YSYEKL. CDR3 length equals 12 residues. The ends were cut back, 1 base at V and 7 bases at J, with 4 bases in the middle. The CDR3, as DNA: TGCGCCAGCAGCCAAGGGGGTGAAAAACTGTTTTTT. This encodes CASSQGGEKLFF.

The rearrangement links TRBV5-6 to TRBJ2-4; perhaps TRBD1 as D (6 bases). Per the germline V gene, CDR1 is SGHDT and CDR2 is YYEEEE. The V end was cut by 4 bases, the J end by 0 bases, with 20 bases between. This CDR3 spans 18 amino acids. The DNA for the CDR3 is TGTGCCAGCAGCCCCCGAACCGACAGGTTAGGAGCCAAAAACATTCAGTACTTC. It is translated as CASSPRTDRLGAKNIQYF.